This T cell receptor (beta chain) appears in the sequencing data of a study of cytomegalovirus exposure and HLA in healthy donors (dated by TCRdb to about 2017). For the wider study: According to an earlier analysis of 587 of the donors, about 179 million T cells yielded 117 million unique TCR beta sequences and about 280 Gb of sequence data. Roughly 300 gigabases of sequencing data and around 85 million unique TCR sequences made up an early release that covered approximately 650 HLA-typed donors. Among the approximately 400 genotyped donors, around 81% belonged to the genetic ancestry cluster associated with self-reported Caucasian donors. The study was designed to test whether signatures of past pathogen exposure could be identified by cataloging public T cell receptors. The study used immunosequencing to profile the T cell repertoires of about 670 subjects and linked those repertoires to cytomegalovirus serostatus. A separate validation cohort of some 130 different subjects was used in addition to the approximately 700-subject first cohort. The study combined high-throughput TCR immunosequencing, statistical association of individual TCRs with disease status, and machine learning to predict cytomegalovirus infection status. A later analysis re-examined previously published TCR beta repertoires from around 670 donors and added high-resolution HLA genotyping to investigate patterns of TCR occurrence. In the later analysis, no new phenotypic data were used to find candidate immune exposures; instead, reliance was placed on TCR beta sequences and their occurrence across donors. To decide whether each TCR beta V gene segment behaved as functional or pseudogenic, an earlier analysis of some 580 of the donors relied on high-throughput TCR beta sequencing. Donor age, sex, ethnicity and CMV serostatus were collected together with the repertoire data. Genome-wide SNP genotypes for about 65% of the roughly 670 donors were used in a later genetic analysis, which treated that subset as a discovery cohort. Every repertoire in the discovery cohort had been generated on one and the same sequencing platform. Class I and class II HLA loci were covered by the typing at four-digit resolution. The number of donors typed differed by locus, with about 629-640 for A, B, C, DRB1 and DQB1, around 560 for DQA1, 606 for DPA1, and around 430 for DPB1. About five DR-DQ haplotypes were treated as single units for association and clustering because of strong linkage in the cohort. Among some 400 genotyped donors of the cohort, an average of around 220,000 unique TCR beta nucleotide sequences was sequenced per donor, of which roughly 17% were non-productive. Results and caveats for the whole study, not just this receptor: A later genetic analysis reported fewer N-insertions in productive TCRs among donors in an Asian-associated ancestry cluster than the roughly 640-donor mean. This cohort had only TCR beta chains sequenced, and the lack of alpha or paired-chain data limited which features could be detected. Seventeen rarely observed V segments, including chromosome 9 orphons, were excluded from the earlier analysis of about 500 of the donors because counts were too low. Strong co-occurrence of HLA alleles, especially DR and DQ, made assigning TCR associations to individual alleles difficult. In a later analysis, TCR association rates were found to vary across HLA loci, with the most associated TCRs seen for DRB1 alleles and the fewest for HLA-C alleles. The study listed 164 TCR beta chains as associated with cytomegalovirus. Correlated functional status among segregating V segments might reflect linkage disequilibrium, but an unknown experimental factor could not be ruled out. Because some donors lacked HLA typing at each locus, the association tests relied only on the typed subset. In a later analysis, HLA-associated TCR beta chains showed more clonal expansion and lower generation probabilities than non-associated chains that were equally common. The 87-base-pair reads could not distinguish some IMGT-functional V segments, including TRBV6-2 and TRBV6-3, so those segments were excluded. A further reported finding was that TCR beta sequences accurately predicted the HLA-A and HLA-B alleles for most subjects in the first cohort. The classifier was reported to diagnose cytomegalovirus status with high specificity and sensitivity in both the original cohort and the validation cohort. According to a later analysis, parvovirus B19, influenza, CMV and Epstein-Barr virus appeared linked to several top co-occurrence clusters. It was suggested by the authors that the approach could potentially be generalized to other disease states and immunological phenotypes. Most TCR sequences were seen in very few donors, while some public TCRs were found in many individuals. In a later analysis, most CMV-associated TCR beta chains were found to appear HLA-restricted, with HLA associations seemingly driven largely by CMV exposure. An earlier analysis of approximately 590 of the donors showed that most TCR beta V segments appeared in productive rearrangements either about 90% or about 30% of the time, which broadly matched IMGT annotations. A group of highly shared sequence variants was considered likely to be a technical artifact of the sequencing pipeline. A later analysis associated approximately 17,000 TCR beta sequences with specific HLA alleles at a false discovery rate of 0.05. The presence/absence analyses assumed that sequencing depth was roughly uniform across donors, and that assumption may not be true. In vitro tests confirmed that a few of the cytomegalovirus-associated TCR beta chains recognize cytomegalovirus antigens. An association between a missense DCLRE1C variant and V-gene and J-gene trimming of TCR beta chains was found in a later genetic analysis and replicated in an independent cohort. The only immune exposure information available for the cohort was CMV serostatus.

Cut back by 4 bases and 6 bases, the V and J ends lie 12 bases apart. Reading the germline V gene gives CDR1 SGHRS and CDR2 YFSETQ. Its CDR3 holds 13 amino acids, cysteine through phenylalanine. Only the CDR3 part of the read is kept: 39 bases, read in frame from the first base. In total, approximately 610 healthy bone marrow donors made up the cohort. All cohort members were sampled while nominally healthy, although unrecorded immune exposures were likely present. The donor was CMV seronegative and belonged to the group of over 300 seronegative cohort members. Every donor gave a peripheral blood sample, and the peripheral blood mononuclear cells from that sample were used for TCR beta sequencing. The Qiagen DNeasy Blood Extraction Kit was used to extract genomic DNA from the blood cell samples. Libraries were constructed by the immunoSEQ multiplex PCR assay. The multiplex PCR relied on a mix of 60 forward primers for TCR Vbeta segments and 13 reverse primers for TCR Jbeta segments. The CDR3 region of rearranged TCR beta genes was amplified from genomic DNA by a multiplex PCR assay. The amplified TCR beta libraries were sequenced on the Illumina HiSeq System as 87-base-pair reads. On the study's bioinformatics: A later analysis counted tens of millions of unique TCR beta chains across the 670 or so repertoires, and about 10 million of these chains were shared by at least two donors. A nearest-neighbor algorithm error-corrected the raw reads and collapsed the reads into unique sequences, merging closely related sequences to remove PCR and sequencing errors. Alignment of CDR3 sequences to IMGT reference sequences was used to assign V, D and J gene segments. For a sequence to be retained, a match of at least six nucleotides was required to both a V gene segment and a J gene segment. Rearrangements were called productive when the CDR3 lacked stop codons and stayed in frame with V and J; all others were non-productive. Following IMGT convention, CDR3 was defined as the stretch from the second conserved V-encoded cysteine to the conserved J-encoded phenylalanine. In an earlier analysis of around 640 of the donors, sequences lacking an unambiguous match to a single V gene segment were excluded. An earlier analysis of several hundred of the donors called V segments functional above 56.7% productive rearrangements and segregating when the between-donor standard deviation exceeded 5%. A statistical classification framework was built to diagnose cytomegalovirus status from the catalog of TCR beta chain sequences. In a later analysis, V and J genes were assigned by comparing TCR nucleotide sequences against IMGT/GENE-DB human TR gene sequences. The TCRdist pipeline was used in a later analysis to assign CDR3 sequences and most-parsimonious VDJ recombination scenarios. In a later analysis, each TCR beta chain was defined by its CDR3 amino acid sequence together with its V-gene family, and reads lacking a unique V-gene family were excluded. As a way to deal with suspected cross-contamination and a sequencing artifact, a later analysis dropped 500 to 700 nucleotide sequences that were highly shared and had low generation probability. In a later analysis, a clonal expansion index for each public chain was calculated from normalized within-repertoire ranks of inferred template counts. A later analysis computed generation probabilities with a VDJ recombination model fitted to out-of-frame rearrangements, and checked the results against IGoR. Hypergeometric tests were used in a later analysis to score TCR-TCR, TCR-HLA and TCR-CMV co-occurrence, with a repertoire-size bias correction applied to the TCR pairs. False discovery rates were estimated in a later analysis by permuting HLA or CMV assignments 20 times. In a later analysis, co-occurring TCRs were grouped using DBSCAN, and TCRdist sequence similarity was added for clustering within HLA-allele-positive subsets. Repertoires with fewer than 30,000 or more than 120,000 public chains, plus five repertoires with anomalous nucleotide sharing, were excluded from co-occurrence clustering. Drawn from immuneACCESS, this table holds only the in-frame rearrangements with V and J called that TCRdb kept. Clones are partly lost; checked studies trace under half to an unresolved V gene and leave the rest unexplained. V, J and clone size reflect that table, while D and trimming were determined from the DNA. The sample has more than 150,000 clones on record, around 83% of them singletons. Roughly 2.3% of the sample rests with the top ten.

Turning to this clone: The specificity of this receptor is unknown. Base quality data are lacking; no much larger clone is found one base away.

The receptor was isolated from a woman under 30 in good health and CMV-seronegative. Recombination linked TRBV5-1 to TRBJ2-3; the D gene is possibly TRBD1, with 5 bases matching. Sequencing was done on a sample of PBMCs. The DNA is TGCGCCAGCAGCGCCAGGGTTCAGGATACGCAGTATTTT. Its protein product is CASSARVQDTQYF.